This TCR beta chain derives from a study of blood T cell repertoires in COVID-19. In the study overall: Samples taken during acute and convalescent COVID-19 were collected in the United States, Italy and Spain. T cells, B-cell-depleted T cells, or PBMCs supplied cDNA or gDNA.

Clones were read by immunoSEQ multiplex PCR, and TCRdb kept only the in-frame ones, dropping some. The sample has about 220,000 clones, approximately 84% seen once. V gave up 4 bases and J gave up 6 bases; unmatched junction bases: 5. The CDR3 is 14 amino acids. The germline CDR1 and CDR2 sequences are MNHEY and SMNVEV (reference sequence). The sample was peripheral blood. The J gene is TRBJ2-1, the V gene TRBV27; TRBD2 matches at 8 bases. This receptor was identified in a woman aged 55-69 years with acute or convalescent COVID-19. The CDR3, as DNA: TGTGCCAGCAGTTACCTCGGGGGGGCCAATGAGCAGTTCTTC. Protein product: CASSYLGGANEQFF.